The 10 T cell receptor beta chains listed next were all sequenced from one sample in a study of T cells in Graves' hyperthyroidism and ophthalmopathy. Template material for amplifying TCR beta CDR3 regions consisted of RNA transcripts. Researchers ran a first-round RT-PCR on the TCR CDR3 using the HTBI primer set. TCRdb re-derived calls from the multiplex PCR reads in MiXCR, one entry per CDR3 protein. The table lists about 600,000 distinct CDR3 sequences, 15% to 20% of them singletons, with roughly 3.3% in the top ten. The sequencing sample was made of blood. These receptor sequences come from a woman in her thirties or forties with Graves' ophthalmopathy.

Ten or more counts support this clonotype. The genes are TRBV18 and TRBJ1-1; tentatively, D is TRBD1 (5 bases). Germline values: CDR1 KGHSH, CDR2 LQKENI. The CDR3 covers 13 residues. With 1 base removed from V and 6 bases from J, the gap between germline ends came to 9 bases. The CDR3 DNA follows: TGTGCCAGCTCACCACTTCGGGGGGCTGAAGCTTTCTTT. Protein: CASSPLRGAEAFF.

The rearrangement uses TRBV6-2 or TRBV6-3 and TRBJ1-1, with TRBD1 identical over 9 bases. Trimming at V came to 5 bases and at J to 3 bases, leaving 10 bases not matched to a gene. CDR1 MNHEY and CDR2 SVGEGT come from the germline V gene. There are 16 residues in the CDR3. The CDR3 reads CASSKLDRGWDTEAFF. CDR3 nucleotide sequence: TGTGCCAGCAGTAAATTGGACAGGGGATGGGACACTGAAGCTTTCTTT.

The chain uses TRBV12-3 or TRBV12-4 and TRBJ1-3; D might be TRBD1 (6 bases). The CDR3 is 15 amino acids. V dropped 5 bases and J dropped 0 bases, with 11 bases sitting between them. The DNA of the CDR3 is TGTGCCAGCAGTAGCGGACAGATCTCTGGAAACACCATATATTTT. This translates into CASSSGQISGNTIYF.

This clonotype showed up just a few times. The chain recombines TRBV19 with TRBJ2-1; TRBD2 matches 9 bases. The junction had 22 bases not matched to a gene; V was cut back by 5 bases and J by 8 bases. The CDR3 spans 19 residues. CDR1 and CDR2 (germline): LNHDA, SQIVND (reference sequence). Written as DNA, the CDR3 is TGTGCCAGTAGTGCACACGTGGCGGGAGGGCATTTAGGGCTCGATGAGCAGTTCTTC. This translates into CASSAHVAGGHLGLDEQFF.

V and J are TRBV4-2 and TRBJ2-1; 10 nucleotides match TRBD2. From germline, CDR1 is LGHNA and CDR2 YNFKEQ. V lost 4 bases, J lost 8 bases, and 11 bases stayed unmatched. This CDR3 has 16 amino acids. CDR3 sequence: CASSREVGLAFDEQFF. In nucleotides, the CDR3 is TGTGCCAGCAGCCGAGAGGTGGGACTAGCGTTCGATGAGCAGTTCTTC.

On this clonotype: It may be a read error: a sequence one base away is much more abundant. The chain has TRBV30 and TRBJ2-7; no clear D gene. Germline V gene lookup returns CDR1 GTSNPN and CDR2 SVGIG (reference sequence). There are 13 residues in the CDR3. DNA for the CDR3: TGTGCCTCGAGTACCCAGCTTTCCAACGAGCAGTACTTC. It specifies CASSTQLSNEQYF.

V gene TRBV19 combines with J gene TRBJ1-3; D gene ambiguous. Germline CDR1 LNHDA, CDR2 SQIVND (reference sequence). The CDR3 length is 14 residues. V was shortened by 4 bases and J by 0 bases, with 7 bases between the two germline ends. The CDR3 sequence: CASSNWGSGNTIYF. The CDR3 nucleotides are TGTGCCAGTAGTAACTGGGGCTCTGGAAACACCATATATTTT. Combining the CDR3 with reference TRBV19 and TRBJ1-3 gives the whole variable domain DGGITQSPKYLFRKEGQNVTLSCEQNLNHDAMYWYRQDPGQGLRLIYYSQIVNDFQKGDIAEGYSVSREKKESFPLTVTSAQKNPTAFYLCASSNWGSGNTIYFGEGSWLTVV.

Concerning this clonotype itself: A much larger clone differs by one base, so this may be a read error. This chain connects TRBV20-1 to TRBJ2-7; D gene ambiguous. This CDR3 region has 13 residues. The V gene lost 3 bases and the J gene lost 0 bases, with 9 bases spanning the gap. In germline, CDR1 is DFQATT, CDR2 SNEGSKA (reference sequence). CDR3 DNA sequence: TGCAGTGCTAGGTACAACAGCTCCTACGAGCAGTACTTC. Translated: CSARYNSSYEQYF.

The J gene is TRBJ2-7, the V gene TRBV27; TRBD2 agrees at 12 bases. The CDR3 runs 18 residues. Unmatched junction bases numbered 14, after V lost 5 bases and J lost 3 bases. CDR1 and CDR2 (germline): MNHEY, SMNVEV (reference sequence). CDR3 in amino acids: CASSPGLAGPGLNYEQYF. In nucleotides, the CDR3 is TGTGCCAGCAGTCCGGGACTAGCGGGTCCCGGACTAAACTACGAGCAGTACTTC.

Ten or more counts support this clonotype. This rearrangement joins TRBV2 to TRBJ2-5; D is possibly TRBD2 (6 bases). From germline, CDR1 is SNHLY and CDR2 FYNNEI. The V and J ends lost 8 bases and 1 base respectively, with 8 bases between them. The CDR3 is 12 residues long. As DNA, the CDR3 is TGTGCCAGCGGCGGGGTCCAAGAGACCCAGTACTTC. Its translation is CASGGVQETQYF.